One sample yielded the 10 T cell receptor beta chains listed below, sequenced in a study of cytomegalovirus exposure and HLA in healthy donors. The PCR used 60 Vbeta and 13 Jbeta primers. The protocol was immunoSEQ multiplex PCR, while the TCRdb copy is restricted to in-frame clones and leaves out a portion. The table lists under 150,000 clones, roughly two thirds of them singletons. The sequencing sample was made of PBMCs. Source of these receptors: a man younger than 35 in good health and CMV-seropositive.

The chain is built from TRBV18 and TRBJ1-2, with 8 bases fitting TRBD1. V trimming: 3 bases; J trimming: 5 bases; junction bases outside the gene matches: 2. Germline CDR1 reads KGHSH; CDR2 reads LQKENI. This CDR3 is built from 13 residues. The CDR3 reads CASSPDREYGYTF. The CDR3 DNA reads TGTGCCAGCTCACCGGACAGGGAATATGGCTACACCTTC. Supplemented by reference TRBV18 and TRBJ1-2, the full variable domain reads NAGVMQNPRHLVRRRGQEARLRCSPMKGHSHVYWYRQLPEEGLKFMVYLQKENIIDESGMPKERFSAEFPKEGPSILRIQQVVRGDSAAYFCASSPDREYGYTFGSGTRLTVV.

This chain links TRBV4-2 with TRBJ2-3, with 7 nucleotides matching TRBD2. Germline V CDR1 and CDR2: LGHNA, YNFKEQ. V lost 2 bases, J lost 7 bases, and 9 bases stayed unmatched. CDR3 length: 15 amino acids. In DNA form, the CDR3 reads TGTGCCAGCAGCCAACTAGCGGACGCGGACTATACGCAGTATTTT. Translating gives CASSQLADADYTQYF.

To note about this clone: An end of the junction does not agree with germline; a read error may underlie this. The V gene is TRBV6-5, the J gene TRBJ1-2; D is unclear. Germline lookup yields CDR1 MNHEY and CDR2 SVGAGI. The CDR3 spans 14 residues. The CDR3, as DNA: TGTGCCAGCAGTTACTCGCTGGAGGGCTATGACTACACCTTC. Its protein product is CASSYSLEGYDYTF.

The V and J genes are TRBV6-5 and TRBJ1-6; 8 bases are shared with TRBD1. The V segment lost 5 bases and the J segment 5 bases; nucleotides outside the gene matches: 5. The CDR3 loop spans 15 amino acids. Germline lookup yields CDR1 MNHEY and CDR2 SVGAGI. Here the CDR3 DNA reads TGTGCCAGCAGTCTGGACAGGGCGAATAATTCACCCCTCCACTTT. Translation gives CASSLDRANNSPLHF.

This clone was seen only once. The J gene is TRBJ2-3, the V gene TRBV11-3; a weak D match, TRBD1 (6 bases). Trimming removed 5 bases from V and 4 bases from J, with 7 bases in between. CDR3 length equals 12 residues. Per germline, CDR1 SGHNT and CDR2 YENEEA. This chain's CDR3 is CASSPGADTQYF. DNA of the CDR3: TGTGCCAGCAGCCCAGGGGCAGATACGCAGTATTTT.

This clone was found a few times. V and J are TRBV30 and TRBJ1-2; 8 positions agree with TRBD1. Looked up from germline, CDR1 is GTSNPN and CDR2 is SVGIG (reference sequence). Germline trimming cut 5 bases from V and 8 bases from J; bases unmatched to any gene: 7. The CDR3 sequence is 12 residues long. The CDR3 loop is CAWDDRGRGYTF. The DNA for the CDR3 is TGTGCCTGGGACGACAGGGGACGGGGCTACACCTTC.

This chain joins TRBV30 and TRBJ1-4, with 8 bases that match TRBD1. Germline CDR1 is GTSNPN and CDR2 is SVGIG (reference sequence). There are 15 residues in the CDR3. The J segment lost 8 bases and the V segment lost 2 bases, leaving 10 bases of the junction unmatched. In DNA, the CDR3 is TGTGCCTGGAGTCCCTTGGACAGGGTTGGGGAAAAACTGTTTTTT. It yields the protein CAWSPLDRVGEKLFF.

This rearrangement joins TRBV6-4 to TRBJ2-1; 8 bases align to TRBD1. The V and J ends lost 3 bases and 12 bases, in that order; junction bases with no gene match: 13. CDR1 is MRHNA and CDR2 is SNTAGT in the germline V gene. The CDR3 is made up of 15 amino acids. The chain's CDR3 is CASSDIQGAVGVQFF. In DNA form, the CDR3 reads TGTGCCAGCAGTGATATCCAGGGGGCTGTTGGGGTGCAGTTCTTC.

The genes are TRBV5-4 and TRBJ2-5; 8 positions match TRBD2. Germline trimming cut 0 bases from V and 7 bases from J; bases unmatched to any gene: 8. Per the germline V gene, CDR1 is SGHNT and CDR2 is YYREEE (reference sequence). This CDR3 comprises 15 residues. The CDR3 spells CASSLAGTREGTQYF. The CDR3 DNA is TGTGCCAGCAGCTTGGCCGGGACTAGGGAGGGGACCCAGTACTTC.

V and J are TRBV28 and TRBJ1-5, with TRBD1 identical over 7 bases. The germline gives CDR1 MDHEN, CDR2 SYDVKM. The CDR3 spans 15 residues. Unmatched junction bases numbered 12, after V lost 7 bases and J lost 6 bases. The CDR3 loop is CASTQGGLITQPQHF. The CDR3 bases are TGTGCCAGCACCCAGGGGGGTCTCATTACTCAGCCCCAGCATTTT.